Each of the 17 T cell receptor beta chains below was sequenced from the same sample in a study of OX40 agonist ivuxolimab in advanced cancers. TCRdb's table, derived via immunoSEQ multiplex PCR, lists solely in-frame clones and lacks some. This table holds approximately 47,000 clones, 80% to 90% found once. The sequencing here drew on CD4+ or CD8+ T cells sorted from blood, taken in a trial of the OX40 agonist ivuxolimab. The source of these receptors is an adult with an advanced solid tumor such as melanoma, head and neck, liver or kidney cancer.

The V gene is TRBV19, the J gene TRBJ1-1, with 8 bases matching TRBD1. The CDR3 contains 13 residues. Per germline, CDR1 LNHDA and CDR2 SQIVND (reference sequence). J gave up 6 bases and V 7 bases, and 7 bases lay outside the gene matches. The CDR3: CASTTGGGPEAFF. CDR3 in DNA: TGTGCCAGTACCACAGGGGGGGGCCCTGAAGCTTTCTTT. Using reference TRBV19 and TRBJ1-1 for the parts outside the CDR3, the full variable domain is DGGITQSPKYLFRKEGQNVTLSCEQNLNHDAMYWYRQDPGQGLRLIYYSQIVNDFQKGDIAEGYSVSREKKESFPLTVTSAQKNPTAFYLCASTTGGGPEAFFGQGTRLTVV.

The chain recombines TRBV7-3 with TRBJ1-1; possible D gene TRBD1, 5 bases. V lost 6 bases and J lost 1, with 15 bases in between. This CDR3 has 15 residues. CDR1 is SGHTA, CDR2 FQGTGA, per germline. This chain's CDR3 is CASSPSAGPNTEAFF. The DNA of the CDR3 is TGTGCCAGCAGTCCCTCCGCGGGGCCGAACACTGAAGCTTTCTTT.

The genes are TRBV6-5 and TRBJ1-1; tentatively, D is TRBD1 (6 bases). The V gene's germline CDR1 is MNHEY and CDR2 SVGAGI. V was trimmed by 5 bases and J by 0 bases, leaving 10 bases between them. The CDR3 covers 14 residues. CDR3 bases: TGTGCCAGCAGTCTAGGGGGGGTGAACACTGAAGCTTTCTTT. It translates to CASSLGGVNTEAFF.

J is TRBJ2-7 and V is TRBV19, with TRBD2 matching 7 bases. The CDR3 is made up of 16 amino acids. CDR1 and CDR2 from the germline V gene are LNHDA and SQIVND (reference sequence). V lost 1 base and J lost 5; bases outside the gene matches: 11. The CDR3 reads CASSIVGGTRWNEQYF. The CDR3 nucleotides are TGTGCCAGTAGTATAGTGGGAGGGACCCGATGGAACGAGCAGTACTTC. Variable domain in full (rest from reference TRBV19 and TRBJ2-7): DGGITQSPKYLFRKEGQNVTLSCEQNLNHDAMYWYRQDPGQGLRLIYYSQIVNDFQKGDIAEGYSVSREKKESFPLTVTSAQKNPTAFYLCASSIVGGTRWNEQYFGPGTRLTVT.

The chain uses TRBV27 and TRBJ1-5, with TRBD1 matching over 8 bases. There are 16 residues in the CDR3. With V trimmed by 3 bases and J by 7 bases, 11 bases remained unmatched. CDR1 and CDR2 from the germline V gene are MNHEY and SMNVEV (reference sequence). CDR3: CASSLGTTGTGQPQHF. The CDR3 DNA reads as TGTGCCAGCAGTTTGGGGACGACAGGGACAGGACAGCCCCAGCATTTT.

This chain connects TRBV27 to TRBJ1-4, with a weak D call TRBD1 (6 bases). Trimming removed 3 bases at V and 7 bases at J, with 12 bases between. The CDR3 is made up of 14 amino acids. Per the germline V gene, CDR1 is MNHEY and CDR2 is SMNVEV (reference sequence). The CDR3 DNA reads TGTGCCAGCAGTTTGGGGGCCGAGCGTGAAAAACTGTTTTTT. This codes for CASSLGAEREKLFF.

This clone showed up just a few times. CDR3 sequence (DNA): TGTGCCAGCAGCCCTAGCGGGGGGTTCTCCTACGAGCAGTACTTC. This translates into CASSPSGGFSYEQYF. The chain has TRBV9 and TRBJ2-7, with TRBD2 matching 11 bases. The length of the CDR3 is 15 residues. The germline V gene has CDR1 SGDLS and CDR2 YYNGEE. V dropped 4 bases and J dropped 0; count of bases not matched to a gene: 3.

This sequence joins TRBV11-2 and TRBJ1-2; 7 nucleotides agree with TRBD1. CDR3 size: 16 residues. In germline, CDR1 is SGHAT, CDR2 FQNNGV. The junction had 13 bases not matched to a gene; V was cut back by 5 bases and J by 4 bases. In nucleotides, the CDR3 is TGTGCCAGCAGCCAATCACGCGACAGGGTCGTCTATGGCTACACCTTC. Translating it yields CASSQSRDRVVYGYTF. Full variable domain (remainder filled in from reference TRBV11-2 and TRBJ1-2): EAGVAQSPRYKIIEKRQSVAFWCNPISGHATLYWYQQILGQGPKLLIQFQNNGVVDDSQLPKDRFSAERLKGVDSTLKIQPAKLEDSAVYLCASSQSRDRVVYGYTFGSGTRLTVV.

The chain combines TRBV5-8 with TRBJ2-1, with 9 bases matching TRBD2. This CDR3 has 15 amino acids. The V segment lost 4 bases and the J segment 2 bases; nucleotides outside the gene matches: 4. The germline V gene has CDR1 SGHTS and CDR2 YDEGEE. CDR3 residues: CASSGVAGAYNEQFF. CDR3 nucleotide sequence: TGTGCCAGCAGCGGGGTAGCGGGAGCCTACAATGAGCAGTTCTTC.

The rearrangement joins TRBV15 to TRBJ2-7; D may be TRBD2 (6 bases). The CDR3 spans 15 residues. V dropped 0 bases and J dropped 2 bases, with 11 bases sitting between them. Germline CDR1 LNHNV, CDR2 YYDKDF (reference sequence). CDR3 in amino acids: CATSRDRDLTYEQYF. As DNA, the CDR3 is TGTGCCACCAGCAGAGACCGGGACTTGACCTACGAGCAGTACTTC.

V gene TRBV1 combines with J gene TRBJ2-1; the table's D call, TRBD2, has no DNA check behind it. TRBV1 is noted as a pseudogene. The CDR3 loop spans 17 amino acids. The CDR3 DNA reads as TGCACCAGCAGCCAAGATCAAGCTAGCGGGATGATCAATGAGCAGTTCTTC. As protein: CTSSQDQASGMINEQFF.

The CDR3 sequence is CASSLRTGPYEQYF. CDR3 nucleotides: TGTGCCAGCAGCTTACGGACAGGCCCCTACGAGCAGTACTTC. The chain recombines TRBV13 with TRBJ2-7; 7 positions agree with TRBD1. Per germline, CDR1 PRHDT and CDR2 FYEKMQ (reference sequence). V shed 2 bases, J shed 2 bases, and the junction held 3 bases outside the gene matches. The CDR3 sequence is 14 residues long. The whole variable domain, remainder taken from reference TRBV13 and TRBJ2-7, is AAGVIQSPRHLIKEKRETATLKCYPIPRHDTVYWYQQGPGQDPQFLISFYEKMQSDKGSIPDRFSAQQFSDYHSELNMSSLELGDSALYFCASSLRTGPYEQYFGPGTRLTVT.

The chain employs TRBV10-2 and TRBJ1-5; D gene uncertain. There are 15 residues in the CDR3. Germline CDR1 reads WSHSY; CDR2 reads SAAADI. V was shortened by 4 bases and J by 11 bases, with 21 bases between the two germline ends. The CDR3 DNA follows: TGCGCCAGCAGTGCCCGTTTGGACCCCGGAGGGACCCAGCATTTT. This codes for CASSARLDPGGTQHF.

A single count supports this clone. This rearrangement joins TRBV4-3 to TRBJ2-7; the match to TRBD1 covers 7 bases. V was clipped by 0 bases and J by 4 bases; unmatched bases: 6. The CDR3 loop spans 15 amino acids. CDR1 LGHNA and CDR2 YSLEER come from the germline V gene. The CDR3 loop reads CASSQDRTGKYEQYF. DNA for the CDR3: TGCGCCAGCAGCCAAGATCGGACAGGAAAATACGAGCAGTACTTC.

The chain employs TRBV4-3 and TRBJ2-1; D unresolved. CDR3 size: 12 residues. V was clipped by 0 bases and J by 10 bases, with 7 bases between them. The germline gives CDR1 LGHNA, CDR2 YSLEER. In nucleotides, the CDR3 is TGCGCCAGCAGCCAAGATCAAGCGGAGCAGTTCTTC. This encodes CASSQDQAEQFF.

The chain has TRBV27 and TRBJ1-2, with D possibly being TRBD1 (6 bases). The V end lost 7 bases, the J end lost 4 bases, and 16 bases lay between the germline ends. Germline lookup yields CDR1 MNHEY and CDR2 SMNVEV (reference sequence). CDR3 length: 14 amino acids. The CDR3 loop reads CASTDSGGLYGYTF. The CDR3 nucleotides read TGTGCCAGCACAGACTCCGGGGGGCTCTATGGCTACACCTTC.

This chain joins TRBV11-3 and TRBJ1-1, with no clear D. This CDR3 region has 13 residues. The germline CDR1 and CDR2 sequences are SGHNT and YENEEA. Trimming took off 3 bases at V and 4 bases at J, with 9 bases between the two ends. CDR3 sequence reads: CASSFTSVTEAFF. DNA of the CDR3: TGTGCCAGCAGCTTTACATCGGTCACTGAAGCTTTCTTT.